The TCR beta chain described here comes from a study of blood T cell repertoires in COVID-19. Study at large: Spain, Italy and the United States supplied samples that represented acute and convalescent COVID-19. The cDNA or gDNA used as material had been derived from T cells, B-cell-depleted T cells, or PBMCs.

Original analysis: The authors estimated nucleated cell counts from reference gene primer amplification. The data were produced by immunoSEQ multiplex PCR, yet TCRdb's version contains in-frame clones alone and is incomplete. Clone size and V and J calls were adopted from that table, with D and trimming inferred from the DNA. The table records about 240,000 clones, around 86% of them present only once. The CDR3 runs 18 residues. V dropped 1 base and J dropped 0 bases, with 16 bases sitting between them. Germline V gene lookup returns CDR1 SGHVS and CDR2 FNYEAQ. The J gene is TRBJ2-1, the V gene TRBV7-6; the D gene is possibly TRBD2 (7 bases). This clonotype originated in a woman aged 60-75 years with active or convalescent COVID-19. Specimen: peripheral blood. CDR3 in amino acids: CASSLGRGGSSSYNEQFF. The CDR3 bases are TGTGCCAGCAGCTTAGGGAGGGGGGGGTCGAGCTCCTACAATGAGCAGTTCTTC.